This T cell receptor (beta chain) was obtained from a study of blood T cell repertoires in COVID-19 (dated by TCRdb to about 2020). Describing the broader study: Collaborator samples came from the United States, Italy and Spain and covered acute and convalescent phases of COVID-19. The prospective study material was composed of cDNA or gDNA derived from T cells, B-cell-depleted T cells, or PBMCs. Subjects who had been exposed to COVID-19, were actively infected with it, or had recovered from it provided the deeply sampled blood TCRbeta repertoires that made up the dataset. A freely available public database, intended as a resource for researchers studying the immune response to SARS-CoV-2, is where the repertoires were released. The samples were drawn from the first 160 participants of the ongoing ImmuneRACE study and from 1,254 subjects provided by 6 global collaborators. A de-identified subject ID, COVID-19 status, age in years and sex were almost always included in the sample metadata. Where HLA class I and class II types were available, the types were taken from metadata supplied by the sample provider, not from assay-based typing.

Results and caveats for the whole study, not just this receptor: How much clinical and demographic metadata was included differed by source and by participant, and the metadata was provided uncurated.

Enrolling through a virtual design, the prospective study's participants ranged in age from roughly 18 to 90 years and lived across about two dozen United States geographic areas. In the prospective study, cohorts were assigned on the basis of participant-reported clinical history obtained from a screening survey and a study questionnaire. Recovered participants in ImmuneRACE Cohort 3 were defined by two consecutive negative NP/OP PCR tests, clearance by a healthcare professional, or resolution of symptoms. Each participant in the prospective study had whole blood, serum and a nasopharyngeal or oropharyngeal swab collected by mobile phlebotomists. Prospective study participants could optionally give additional blood draws and questionnaires over a roughly two-month period. Blood samples from the prospective study were shipped frozen or at room temperature prior to DNA extraction. TCRbeta CDR3 regions were amplified from genomic DNA by means of the immunoSEQ Assay, a bias-controlled multiplex PCR. As for the authors' bioinformatics: The number of nucleated cells in each sample was estimated from the amplification of reference gene primers within the assay. Sequence reads were collapsed and filtered to measure the absolute abundance of every unique TCRbeta CDR3 rearrangement. For each sample, productive Simpson clonality was calculated by taking the square root of Simpson's diversity index across productive rearrangements. TCRdb holds this immuneACCESS table with in-frame rearrangements only. Some clones are missing; in checked studies, unresolved V genes explain under half, and the rest has no known cause. V and J calls and clone size are as listed in that table; D and trimming were resolved from the DNA. Recorded for this sample are a few hundred thousand clones; more than 85% of them occurred a single time. The leading ten clones occupy roughly 18% of the sample.

On this clone itself: There is no known antigen for this receptor. No qualities accompany the bases; no much larger clone lies one base away.

The sequencing input was PBMCs or T cells enriched from blood (not recorded which). This TCR was sampled from a woman in her 30s who had recovered from COVID-19.

CDR3 region: CASSPGQRTDTQYF. The DNA reads as follows: TGTGCCAGCAGTCCGGGACAACGAACAGATACGCAGTATTTT. The sequence links TRBV28 to TRBJ2-3; D gene: possibly TRBD1, on 6 matching bases. Via the germline V gene, CDR1 is MDHEN and CDR2 SYDVKM. Including the terminal cysteine and phenylalanine, the CDR3 comprises 14 residues. Just CDR3 DNA is preserved here, 42 bases in frame from base 1. V and J are truncated by 5 bases and 3 bases respectively, leaving an intervening sequence of 12 bases.